This T cell receptor beta chain derives from a study of graft-versus-host responses after intestinal transplantation. About the research overall: Anti-thymocyte globulin induction, then tacrolimus and steroids for 3 to 4 years, went to all recipients. Findings of the study overall: Clonal ratios of graft-versus-host to host-versus-graft in allografts were high for patients exhibiting graft-donor T cell macrochimerism. An association linked early post-transplant HvG declines with peak circulating GvH clone levels. GvH clones turned up in recipient marrow; some had shown up first in ileum or blood.

As to this clone: Its antigen remains unidentified.

Only in-frame clones appear in the TCRdb table, and some are missing; sequencing was by immunoSEQ multiplex PCR. The sample holds nearly 100,000 clones, over 75% seen once. The CDR3 covers 14 residues. Germline V gene data show CDR1 as SGDLS and CDR2 as YYNGEE. The V gene end was trimmed by 3 bases and the J gene end by 1 base; junction bases not matched to a gene: 2. This chain uses TRBV9 with TRBJ1-1; 8 nucleotides line up with TRBD1. The specimen was PBMCs, collected roughly 68 weeks after intestinal transplant. The receptor was isolated from a human patient who received an intestinal transplant, so some T cells may come from the graft donor. CDR3 loop: CASSDGQGNTEAFF. CDR3 in DNA: TGTGCCAGCAGCGATGGACAGGGGAACACTGAAGCTTTCTTT. Variable domain in full (rest from reference TRBV9 and TRBJ1-1): DSGVTQTPKHLITATGQRVTLRCSPRSGDLSVYWYQQSLDQGLQFLIQYYNGEERAKGNILERFSAQQFPDLHSELNLSSLELGDSALYFCASSDGQGNTEAFFGQGTRLTVV.